The rows below give T cell receptor beta chains drawn from one sample of a study of blood T cell repertoires in COVID-19. Here immunoSEQ multiplex PCR was the method, and the copy in TCRdb shows in-frame clones only, minus some. The sample lists about 300,000 clones, more than 70% occurring once. Sample: peripheral blood. Receptor source: a woman between 45 and 65 years old with acute or convalescent COVID-19. Each CDR3 is given with its conserved first and last residue. Fields, in order: CDR3 protein, CDR3 DNA, V gene, D gene, clone size, J gene. A D gene is named only where the DNA matches it firmly. A row's size may be missing; if present it is once, few, many or a size class.

CDR3: CASSFLGGPYNSPLHF
DNA: TGTGCCAGCAGTTTTTTGGGGGGGCCCTATAATTCACCCCTCCACTTT
V: TRBV27
D: NA
size: NA
J: TRBJ1-6

CDR3: CSVGADRGRELFF
DNA: TGCAGCGTTGGAGCCGACAGGGGAAGAGAGCTGTTTTTT
V: TRBV29-1
D: TRBD1
size: NA
J: TRBJ2-2

CDR3: CATSDPGQVDEQYF
DNA: TGTGCCACCAGTGACCCGGGACAGGTAGACGAGCAGTACTTC
V: TRBV24-1
D: TRBD1
size: NA
J: TRBJ2-7

CDR3: CASSLVGTGYEKLFF
DNA: TGTGCCAGCAGCTTAGTAGGGACAGGGTATGAAAAACTGTTTTTT
V: TRBV7-9
D: TRBD1
size: NA
J: TRBJ1-4

CDR3: CASSQVRTASQETQYF
DNA: TGCGCCAGCAGCCAAGTTAGAACAGCTTCTCAAGAGACCCAGTACTTC
V: TRBV4-1
D: NA
size: NA
J: TRBJ2-5

CDR3: CSVEESPIGTDTQYF
DNA: TGCAGCGTTGAAGAGTCCCCCATAGGCACAGATACGCAGTATTTT
V: TRBV29-1
D: NA
size: NA
J: TRBJ2-3

CDR3: CASSDTAGNTEAFF
DNA: TGTGCCAGCAGTGATACGGCGGGGAACACTGAAGCTTTCTTT
V: TRBV25-1
D: NA
size: NA
J: TRBJ1-1

CDR3: CASSLSPGVGSYNEQFF
DNA: TGTGCCAGCAGTTTATCCCCGGGAGTAGGCTCCTACAATGAGCAGTTCTTC
V: TRBV28
D: NA
size: NA
J: TRBJ2-1

CDR3: CASSLGWHNEQFF
DNA: TGCGCCAGCAGCTTGGGGTGGCACAATGAGCAGTTCTTC
V: TRBV5-1
D: NA
size: NA
J: TRBJ2-1

CDR3: CASRGTGQEETQYF
DNA: TGCGCCAGCAGAGGGACAGGGCAGGAAGAGACCCAGTACTTC
V: TRBV5-1
D: TRBD1
size: NA
J: TRBJ2-5

CDR3: CASSQNMNTEAFF
DNA: TGTGCCAGCAGCCAGAACATGAACACTGAAGCTTTCTTT
V: TRBV28
D: NA
size: NA
J: TRBJ1-1

CDR3: CASSLGLAGGPEQFF
DNA: TGTGCCAGCAGCTTGGGGCTAGCGGGAGGGCCCGAGCAGTTCTTC
V: TRBV5-4
D: TRBD2
size: NA
J: TRBJ2-1

CDR3: CASSWPDGSGGDTGELFF
DNA: TGTGCCAGCAGCTGGCCCGATGGTAGCGGGGGCGACACCGGGGAGCTGTTTTTT
V: TRBV7-3
D: TRBD2
size: NA
J: TRBJ2-2

CDR3: CASSQIGAYEQYF
DNA: TGTGCCAGCAGTCAGATAGGGGCCTACGAGCAGTACTTC
V: TRBV12-3/TRBV12-4
D: NA
size: NA
J: TRBJ2-7

CDR3: CAWQARGGFYGYTF
DNA: TGTGCCTGGCAAGCTCGAGGGGGATTCTATGGCTACACCTTC
V: TRBV30
D: NA
size: NA
J: TRBJ1-2

CDR3: CASSSRGLRDYGYTF
DNA: TGTGCCAGCAGCTCTCGGGGTCTCCGTGACTATGGCTACACCTTC
V: TRBV5-8
D: NA
size: NA
J: TRBJ1-2

CDR3: CASSFGGGYNEQFF
DNA: TGTGCCAGCAGCTTTGGGGGAGGATACAATGAGCAGTTCTTC
V: TRBV7-3
D: NA
size: few
J: TRBJ2-1

CDR3: CASQGAAQFF
DNA: TGTGCCAGCCAGGGGGCAGCGCAGTTCTTC
V: TRBV28
D: TRBD1
size: NA
J: TRBJ2-1

CDR3: CSVHESSDTQYF
DNA: TGCAGCGTCCATGAGAGCTCAGATACGCAGTATTTT
V: TRBV29-1
D: NA
size: NA
J: TRBJ2-3

CDR3: CASSIRAGVPNEQFF
DNA: TGTGCCAGTAGTATCCGGGCGGGAGTACCTAATGAGCAGTTCTTC
V: TRBV19
D: TRBD2
size: NA
J: TRBJ2-1

CDR3: CASSFGGGGGLNEQFF
DNA: TGTGCCAGCAGTTTTGGGGGGGGAGGAGGGCTAAATGAGCAGTTCTTC
V: TRBV28
D: TRBD2
size: NA
J: TRBJ2-1

CDR3: CASGLVQGMWTEAFF
DNA: TGTGCTAGTGGTTTGGTGCAGGGAATGTGGACTGAAGCTTTCTTT
V: TRBV12-5
D: NA
size: NA
J: TRBJ1-1

CDR3: CAISESRQGNTIYF
DNA: TGTGCCATCAGTGAGTCGAGACAGGGAAACACCATATATTTT
V: TRBV10-3
D: NA
size: NA
J: TRBJ1-3

CDR3: CASSRNSKGPYEQYF
DNA: TGTGCCAGCAGCCGAAATTCGAAGGGGCCCTACGAGCAGTACTTC
V: TRBV5-5
D: NA
size: NA
J: TRBJ2-7

CDR3: CATKPGTGGLYEQYF
DNA: TGTGCCACCAAACCCGGGACAGGGGGCCTCTACGAGCAGTACTTC
V: TRBV19
D: TRBD1
size: NA
J: TRBJ2-7

CDR3: CASSLDRVSYGYTF
DNA: TGTGCCAGCAGCTTGGACAGGGTATCCTATGGCTACACCTTC
V: TRBV5-8
D: NA
size: NA
J: TRBJ1-2

CDR3: CASSYPLAGGGYGEQFF
DNA: TGTGCCAGCAGTTACCCCCTAGCGGGAGGGGGGTACGGTGAGCAGTTCTTC
V: TRBV6-2/TRBV6-3
D: TRBD2
size: NA
J: TRBJ2-1

CDR3: CAISAGQGAAGNTIYF
DNA: TGTGCCATCAGTGCAGGACAGGGGGCTGCTGGAAACACCATATATTTT
V: TRBV10-3
D: TRBD1
size: NA
J: TRBJ1-3

CDR3: CASSIGDRGAGANVLTF
DNA: TGTGCCAGTAGTATAGGGGACAGGGGAGCTGGGGCCAACGTCCTGACTTTC
V: TRBV19
D: TRBD1
size: NA
J: TRBJ2-6

CDR3: CASSFNWNTGELFF
DNA: TGTGCCAGCAGTTTTAATTGGAACACCGGGGAGCTGTTTTTT
V: TRBV28
D: NA
size: NA
J: TRBJ2-2

CDR3: CASSQAGLAAEQYF
DNA: TGTGCCAGCAGCCAAGCAGGACTAGCTGCCGAGCAGTACTTC
V: TRBV3-1/TRBV3-2
D: TRBD2
size: NA
J: TRBJ2-7

CDR3: CASSLTTRSYEQYF
DNA: TGTGCCAGCAGCTTAACCACCAGGTCCTACGAGCAGTACTTC
V: TRBV28
D: NA
size: NA
J: TRBJ2-7

CDR3: CASSFGYSKGEQFF
DNA: TGTGCCAGCAGCTTCGGCTACAGTAAAGGTGAGCAGTTCTTC
V: TRBV11-2
D: NA
size: NA
J: TRBJ2-1

CDR3: CASSEAEGANGYTF
DNA: TGTGCCAGCAGTGAAGCGGAGGGCGCAAATGGCTACACCTTC
V: TRBV6-1
D: NA
size: once
J: TRBJ1-2

CDR3: CASSLALGNNEQYF
DNA: TGTGCCAGCAGCTTAGCGCTCGGGAACAACGAGCAGTACTTC
V: TRBV7-9
D: NA
size: NA
J: TRBJ2-7

CDR3: CASSLALSSQSPHYTF
DNA: TGCGCCAGCAGCTTGGCCCTGTCATCACAGAGCCCCCACTACACCTTC
V: TRBV5-1
D: NA
size: once
J: TRBJ1-2

CDR3: CATSRERAGGPGELFF
DNA: TGTGCCACCAGCAGAGAACGAGCGGGAGGCCCCGGGGAGCTGTTTTTT
V: TRBV15
D: TRBD2
size: NA
J: TRBJ2-2

CDR3: CASSSGTSGNTGELFF
DNA: TGTGCCAGCAGTTCCGGGACTAGCGGGAACACCGGGGAGCTGTTTTTT
V: TRBV6-6
D: TRBD2
size: NA
J: TRBJ2-2